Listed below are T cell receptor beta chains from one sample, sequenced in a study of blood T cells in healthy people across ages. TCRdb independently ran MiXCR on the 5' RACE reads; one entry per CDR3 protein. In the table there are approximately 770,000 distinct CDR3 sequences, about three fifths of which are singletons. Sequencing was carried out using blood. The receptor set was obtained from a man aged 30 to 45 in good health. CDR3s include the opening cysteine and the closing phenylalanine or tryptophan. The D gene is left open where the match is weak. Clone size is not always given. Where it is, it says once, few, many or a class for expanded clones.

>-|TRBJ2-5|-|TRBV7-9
CASSKEMGYNEQYF
TGTGCCAGCAGCAAGGAAATGGGCTACAATGAGCAGTACTTC
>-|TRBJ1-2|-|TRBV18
CASSPDRANYGYTF
TGTGCCAGCTCACCCGACAGAGCTAACTATGGCTACACCTTC
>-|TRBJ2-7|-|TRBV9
CASSVAITSVVNEQYF
TGTGCCAGCAGCGTAGCTATAACCTCCGTGGTGAACGAGCAGTACTTC
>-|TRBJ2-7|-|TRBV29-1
CSASSGNEQYF
TGCAGCGCATCATCAGGGAATGAGCAGTACTTC
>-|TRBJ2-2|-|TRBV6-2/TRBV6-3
CASSYEGTGELFF
TGTGCCAGCAGTTACGAGGGCACCGGGGAGCTGTTTTTT
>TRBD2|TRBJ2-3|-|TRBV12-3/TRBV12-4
CASSLWRGDDTQYF
TGTGCCAGCAGTTTATGGCGGGGGGACGATACGCAGTATTTT
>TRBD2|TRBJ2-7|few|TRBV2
CASSAVELAGEQYF
TGTGCCAGCAGTGCGGTTGAGCTAGCGGGAGAGCAGTACTTC
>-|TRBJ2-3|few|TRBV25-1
CASSGARSTTDTQYF
TGTGCCAGCAGTGGGGCCCGGTCAACCACAGATACGCAGTATTTT
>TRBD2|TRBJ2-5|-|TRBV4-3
CASSQDPGTSGGQETQYF
TGCGCCAGCAGCCAAGATCCGGGAACTAGCGGGGGGCAAGAGACCCAGTACTTC
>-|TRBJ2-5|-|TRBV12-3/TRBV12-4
CASSIRQWGSQETQYF
TGTGCCAGCAGTATACGGCAGTGGGGCTCGCAAGAGACCCAGTACTTC
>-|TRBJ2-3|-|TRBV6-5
CASSLMGNTQYF
TGTGCCAGCAGTTTAATGGGGAATACGCAGTATTTT
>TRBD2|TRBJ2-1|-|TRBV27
CASSLLFTSGRANEQFF
TGTGCCAGCAGTCTCCTTTTTACTAGCGGGAGGGCTAATGAGCAGTTCTTC
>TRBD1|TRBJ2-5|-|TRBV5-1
CASSSQGDSETQYF
TGCGCCAGCAGCTCACAGGGGGATAGTGAGACCCAGTACTTC
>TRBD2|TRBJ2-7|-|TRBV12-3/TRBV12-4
CASRRTRTYEQYF
TGTGCCAGCAGACGGACTAGGACCTACGAGCAGTACTTC
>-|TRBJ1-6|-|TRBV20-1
CSARDGGGSSYNSPLHF
TGCAGTGCTAGAGATGGCGGCGGAAGCTCCTATAATTCACCCCTCCACTTT
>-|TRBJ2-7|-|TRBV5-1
CASSLTPGGFYEQYF
TGCGCCAGCAGCTTGACACCCGGGGGCTTCTACGAGCAGTACTTC
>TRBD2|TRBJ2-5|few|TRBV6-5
CASSLGLAGVETQYF
TGTGCCAGCAGCCTTGGACTAGCGGGGGTTGAGACCCAGTACTTC
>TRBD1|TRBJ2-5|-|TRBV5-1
CASSLGTGIRETQYF
TGCGCCAGCAGCTTGGGGACAGGTATCCGTGAGACCCAGTACTTC
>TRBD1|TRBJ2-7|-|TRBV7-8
CASSLGVGQSYEQYF
TGTGCCAGCAGCTTAGGTGTGGGACAGAGCTACGAGCAGTACTTC
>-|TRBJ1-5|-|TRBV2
CASSEESNQPQHF
TGTGCCAGCAGTGAAGAAAGCAATCAGCCCCAGCATTTT
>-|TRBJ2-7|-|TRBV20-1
CSAGSGINAYEQYF
TGCAGTGCGGGGAGTGGGATCAACGCCTACGAGCAGTACTTC
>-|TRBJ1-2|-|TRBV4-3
CASSQLREDYGYTF
TGCGCCAGCAGCCAACTGAGGGAAGACTATGGCTACACCTTC
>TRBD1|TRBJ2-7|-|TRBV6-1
CASSRTGPELTSFHEQYF
TGTGCCAGCAGTCGGACAGGGCCTGAATTAACCTCCTTCCACGAGCAGTACTTC
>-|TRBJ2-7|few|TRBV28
CASSSPPVGSYEQYF
TGTGCCAGCAGTTCCCCCCCGGTGGGGAGCTACGAGCAGTACTTC
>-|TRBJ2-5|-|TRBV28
CASSPAGLERETQYF
TGTGCCAGCAGTCCCGCGGGACTGGAGAGGGAGACCCAGTACTTC
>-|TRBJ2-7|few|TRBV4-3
CASSQEIRGIDEQYF
TGCGCCAGCAGCCAAGAGATCAGGGGAATCGACGAGCAGTACTTC
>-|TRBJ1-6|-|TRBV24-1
CATSDKTDSNNSPLHF
TGTGCCACCAGTGATAAAACCGACAGCAATAATTCACCCCTCCACTTT
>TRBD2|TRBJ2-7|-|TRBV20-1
CSALGVAGYEQYF
TGCAGTGCGCTGGGGGTAGCGGGCTACGAGCAGTACTTC
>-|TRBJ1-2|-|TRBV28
CASSFAGNYGYTF
TGTGCCAGCAGTTTCGCTGGAAACTATGGCTACACCTTC
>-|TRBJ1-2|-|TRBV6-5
CASTIRAGVYGYTF
TGTGCCAGCACCATCCGCGCGGGAGTCTATGGCTACACCTTC
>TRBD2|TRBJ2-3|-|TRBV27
CASSSDATSGFTDTQYF
TGTGCCAGCAGTTCTGATGCGACTAGCGGGTTCACAGATACGCAGTATTTT
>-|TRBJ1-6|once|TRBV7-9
CASSSGHFNSPLHF
TGTGCCAGCAGCTCCGGACACTTTAATTCACCCCTCCACTTT
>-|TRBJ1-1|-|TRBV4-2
CASSQVEGREAFF
TGTGCCAGCAGCCAAGTCGAGGGAAGGGAAGCTTTCTTT
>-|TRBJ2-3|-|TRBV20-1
CSATSWGGTDTQYF
TGCAGTGCTACCTCGTGGGGTGGCACAGATACGCAGTATTTT
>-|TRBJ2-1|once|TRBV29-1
CSVVPKSSYNEQFF
TGCAGCGTTGTTCCGAAGAGCTCCTACAATGAGCAGTTCTTC
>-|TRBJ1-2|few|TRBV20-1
CSASSPSDYGYTF
TGCAGTGCATCGTCCCCCAGTGACTATGGCTACACCTTC
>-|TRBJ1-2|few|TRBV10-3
CAISEQNYGYTF
TGTGCCATCAGTGAACAGAACTATGGCTACACCTTC
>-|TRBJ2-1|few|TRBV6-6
CASSYGRGEQFF
TGTGCCAGCAGTTACGGGCGGGGTGAGCAGTTCTTC
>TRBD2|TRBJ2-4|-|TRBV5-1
CASSLIDRAGAREQYF
TGCGCCAGCAGCTTGATCGATCGAGCGGGAGCCCGGGAGCAGTACTTC
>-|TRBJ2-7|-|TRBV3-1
CASSQDLTVTYEQYF
TGTGCCAGCAGCCAAGACTTGACAGTAACCTACGAGCAGTACTTC
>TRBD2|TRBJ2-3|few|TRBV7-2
CASSLTSGGIADTQYF
TGTGCCAGCAGCTTGACTAGCGGGGGAATTGCAGATACGCAGTATTTT
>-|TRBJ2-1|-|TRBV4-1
CASSQAPFGGNEQFF
TGCGCCAGCAGCCAAGCCCCTTTTGGTGGAAATGAGCAGTTCTTC
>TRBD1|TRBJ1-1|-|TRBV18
CASSNNRGQNTEAFF
TGTGCCAGCTCGAATAACAGGGGGCAGAACACTGAAGCTTTCTTT
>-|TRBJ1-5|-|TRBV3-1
CASSQDPRDYQPQHF
TGTGCCAGCAGCCAAGATCCGAGGGATTACCAGCCCCAGCATTTT
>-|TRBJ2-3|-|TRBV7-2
CASSPKWDFRLTDTQYF
TGTGCCAGCAGCCCAAAATGGGACTTCAGACTCACAGATACGCAGTATTTT
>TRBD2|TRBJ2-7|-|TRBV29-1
CSAVRTGLGYEQYF
TGCAGCGCGGTACGTACGGGACTAGGCTACGAGCAGTACTTC
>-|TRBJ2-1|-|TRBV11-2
CASSLGTVQFF
TGTGCCAGCAGCTTAGGGACGGTGCAGTTCTTC
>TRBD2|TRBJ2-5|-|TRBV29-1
CSVEERLAGKGGTQYF
TGCAGCGTTGAAGAACGACTAGCGGGAAAGGGAGGGACCCAGTACTTC
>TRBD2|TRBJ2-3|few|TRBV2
CASSTGTTNSPQYF
TGTGCCAGCAGTACCGGGACTACCAACTCACCGCAGTATTTT
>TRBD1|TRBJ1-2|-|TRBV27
CASSLLRTGRANYGYTF
TGTGCCAGCAGTCTACTCCGGACAGGGCGAGCTAACTATGGCTACACCTTC
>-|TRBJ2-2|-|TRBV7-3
CASSLNGLRLNTGELFF
TGTGCCAGCAGCTTAAACGGTCTTCGACTGAACACCGGGGAGCTGTTTTTT
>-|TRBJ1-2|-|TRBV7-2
CASSLTGSTYGYTF
TGTGCCAGCAGCCTAACAGGTTCCACCTATGGCTACACCTTC
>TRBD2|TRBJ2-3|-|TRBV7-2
CASSLYHRGAGTDTQYF
TGTGCCAGCAGCTTATACCACCGAGGAGCGGGAACGGATACGCAGTATTTT
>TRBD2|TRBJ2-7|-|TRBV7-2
CASSLALAGDIVQEQYF
TGTGCCAGCAGCTTAGCCCTAGCGGGAGACATAGTACAGGAGCAGTACTTC
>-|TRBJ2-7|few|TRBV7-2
CASSFDGGFYEQYF
TGTGCCAGCAGCTTTGATGGCGGGTTCTACGAGCAGTACTTC